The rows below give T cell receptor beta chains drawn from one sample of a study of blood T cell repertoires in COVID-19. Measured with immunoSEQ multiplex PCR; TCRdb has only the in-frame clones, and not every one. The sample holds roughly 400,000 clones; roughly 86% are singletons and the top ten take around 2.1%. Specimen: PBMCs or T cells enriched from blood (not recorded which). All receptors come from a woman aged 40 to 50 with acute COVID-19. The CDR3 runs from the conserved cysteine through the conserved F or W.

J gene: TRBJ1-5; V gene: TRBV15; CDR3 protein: CATSSKSGVSPQHF
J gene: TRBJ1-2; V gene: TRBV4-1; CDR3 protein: CASSQGLGQDIYTF
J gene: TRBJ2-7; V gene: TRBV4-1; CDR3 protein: CASSQGGLAGASRSYEQYF
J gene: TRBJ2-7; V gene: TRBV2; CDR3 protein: CASSEAGQGIDYEQYF
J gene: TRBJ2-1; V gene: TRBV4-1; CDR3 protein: CASTGTNSYNEQFF
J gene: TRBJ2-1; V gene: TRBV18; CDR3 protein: CASSPPGTSPGNEQFF
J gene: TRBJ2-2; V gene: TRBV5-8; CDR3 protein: CASSLVTSDPNTGELFF
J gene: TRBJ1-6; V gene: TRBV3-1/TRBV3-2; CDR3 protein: CASSSLDRSSSYNSPLHF
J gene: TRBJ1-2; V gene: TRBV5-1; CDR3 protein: CASRTGDQYGYTF
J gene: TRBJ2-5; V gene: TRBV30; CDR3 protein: CAWSYRDIPETQYF
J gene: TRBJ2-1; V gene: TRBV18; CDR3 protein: CASSYGQSNEQFF
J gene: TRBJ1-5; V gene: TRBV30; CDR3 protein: CAWSDSFNQPQHF
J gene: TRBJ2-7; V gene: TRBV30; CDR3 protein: CAWSPGNYEQYF
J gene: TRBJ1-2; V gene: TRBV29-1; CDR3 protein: CSGWTGVGYGYTF
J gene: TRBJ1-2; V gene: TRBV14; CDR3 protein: CASTPTFPANRVDGYTF
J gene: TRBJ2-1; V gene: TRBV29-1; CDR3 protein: CSVVDLGGRNEQFF
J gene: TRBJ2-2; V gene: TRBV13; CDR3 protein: CASSLRAGTNTGELFF
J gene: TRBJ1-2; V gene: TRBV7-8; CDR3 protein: CASGGQQGPNYGYTF
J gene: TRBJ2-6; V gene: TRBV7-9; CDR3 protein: CASSSLGLGANVLTF
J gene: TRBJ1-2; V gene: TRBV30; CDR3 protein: CAWSVPRQSNYGYTF
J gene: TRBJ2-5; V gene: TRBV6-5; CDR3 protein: CASSRGSMETQYF
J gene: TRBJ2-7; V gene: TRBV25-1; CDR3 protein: CASDPGTGDHEQYF
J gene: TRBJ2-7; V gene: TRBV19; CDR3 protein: CASSIQGTGLSYEQYF
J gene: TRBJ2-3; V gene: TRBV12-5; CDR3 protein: CASGSTRQGTDTQYF
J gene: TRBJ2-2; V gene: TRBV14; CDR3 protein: CASSQVGELFF
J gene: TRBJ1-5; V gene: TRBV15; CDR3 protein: CATSRGQPNQPQHF
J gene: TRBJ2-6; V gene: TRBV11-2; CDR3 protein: CASSVSGAQTF
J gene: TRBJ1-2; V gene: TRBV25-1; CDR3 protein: CASARPGKYYGYTF
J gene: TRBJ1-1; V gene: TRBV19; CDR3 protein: CASEGGRPNTEAFF
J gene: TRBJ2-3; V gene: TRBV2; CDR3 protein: CASSFVGGTDTQYF
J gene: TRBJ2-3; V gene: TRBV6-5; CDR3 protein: CASRDGTSGGTQYF
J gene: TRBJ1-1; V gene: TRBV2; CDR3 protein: CASSVLANTEAFF
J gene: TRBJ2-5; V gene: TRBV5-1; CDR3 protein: CASSLATNQETQYF
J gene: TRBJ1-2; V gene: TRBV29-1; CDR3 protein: CSVTGTNGYTF
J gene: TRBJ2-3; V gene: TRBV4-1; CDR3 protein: CASSQDQGVDTQYF
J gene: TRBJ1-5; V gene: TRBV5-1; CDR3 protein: CASSLEPNQPQHF
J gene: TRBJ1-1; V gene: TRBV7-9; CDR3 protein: CASTRTTVNTEAFF
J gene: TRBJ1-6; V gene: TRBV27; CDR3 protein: CASRGTGRNSPLHF
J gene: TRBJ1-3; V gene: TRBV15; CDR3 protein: CATSRDLSFSGNTIYF
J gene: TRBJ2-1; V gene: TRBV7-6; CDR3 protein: CASSLESGGGEQFF
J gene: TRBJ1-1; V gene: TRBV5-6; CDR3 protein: CASSADTRNTEAFF
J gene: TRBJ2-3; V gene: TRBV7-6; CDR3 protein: CASSSLAGGTDTQYF
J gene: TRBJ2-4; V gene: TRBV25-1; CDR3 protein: CASSEAGIAKNIQYF
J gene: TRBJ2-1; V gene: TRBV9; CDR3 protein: CASSNTGGTYNEQFF
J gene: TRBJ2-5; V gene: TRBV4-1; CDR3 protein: CASSQVRLAGETQYF
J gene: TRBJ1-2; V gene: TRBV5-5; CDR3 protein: CASSLVDRGGGYTF
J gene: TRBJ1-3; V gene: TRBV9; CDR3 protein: CASSVQGAPGNTIYF
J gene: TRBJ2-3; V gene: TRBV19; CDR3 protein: CASKPGGAASTDTQYF
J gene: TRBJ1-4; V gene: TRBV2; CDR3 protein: CASRPTGSDVLF
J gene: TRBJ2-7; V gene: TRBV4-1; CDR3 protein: CASSQGEGPGYEQYF
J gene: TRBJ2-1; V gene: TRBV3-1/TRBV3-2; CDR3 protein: CASSQTSLNEQFF
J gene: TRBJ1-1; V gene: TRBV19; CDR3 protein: CASSLGSGTEAFF
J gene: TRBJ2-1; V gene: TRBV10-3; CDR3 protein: CAISEPSGGGYNEQFF
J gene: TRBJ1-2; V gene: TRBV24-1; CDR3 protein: CATSDLGGRNYGYTF
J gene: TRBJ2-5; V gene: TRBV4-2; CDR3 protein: CASSPRLGLAETQYF
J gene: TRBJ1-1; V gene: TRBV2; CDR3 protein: CASSARVPTEAFF